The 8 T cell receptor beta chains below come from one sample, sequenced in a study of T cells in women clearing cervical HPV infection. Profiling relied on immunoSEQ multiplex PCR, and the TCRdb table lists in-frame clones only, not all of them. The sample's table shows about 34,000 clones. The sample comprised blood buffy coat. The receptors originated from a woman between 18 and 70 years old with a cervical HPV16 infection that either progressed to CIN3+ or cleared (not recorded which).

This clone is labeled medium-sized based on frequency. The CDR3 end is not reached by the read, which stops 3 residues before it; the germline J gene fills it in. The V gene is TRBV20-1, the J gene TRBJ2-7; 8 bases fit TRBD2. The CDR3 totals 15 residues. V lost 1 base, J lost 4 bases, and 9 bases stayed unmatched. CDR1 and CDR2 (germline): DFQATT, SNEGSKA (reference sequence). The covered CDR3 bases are TGCAGTGCTAGAGCCCCGACTAGCGTGAATTACGAG. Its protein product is CSARAPTSVNYE. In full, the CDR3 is CSARAPTSVNYEQYF.

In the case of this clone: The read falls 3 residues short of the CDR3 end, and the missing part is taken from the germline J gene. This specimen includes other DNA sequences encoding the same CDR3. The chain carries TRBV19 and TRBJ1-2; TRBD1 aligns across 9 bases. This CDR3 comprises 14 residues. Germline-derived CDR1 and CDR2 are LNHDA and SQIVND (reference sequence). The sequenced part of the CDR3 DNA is TGTGCCAGTAGTGGAGGGACAGGGAATCATCGC. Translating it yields CASSGGTGNHR. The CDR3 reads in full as CASSGGTGNHRYTF.

The CDR3 region is CASSSPREGETQYF. The CDR3 DNA, read in part, is TGTGCCAGCAGTTCCCCACGCGAGGGGGAGACG. This chain links TRBV6-2 or TRBV6-3 with TRBJ2-3; TRBD1 is a possible D gene (6 bases). The read halts 3 residues ahead of the CDR3 end, with the missing end drawn from the germline J gene. Per germline, CDR1 MNHEY and CDR2 SVGEGT. The CDR3 spans 14 residues.

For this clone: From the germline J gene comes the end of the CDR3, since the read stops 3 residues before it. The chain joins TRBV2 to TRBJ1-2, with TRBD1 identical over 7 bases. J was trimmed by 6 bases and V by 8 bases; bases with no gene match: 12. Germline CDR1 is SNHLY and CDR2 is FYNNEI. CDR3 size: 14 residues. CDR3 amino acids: CASARQGGWDGYTF. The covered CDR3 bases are TGTGCCAGCGCCAGACAGGGCGGCTGGGATGGC.

The CDR3 protein is CAISGSVGGQETQYF. The CDR3 DNA, read in part, is TGTGCCATCAGTGGTAGCGTGGGGGGGCAAGAGACC. The V and J genes are TRBV10-3 and TRBJ2-5; 7 bases match TRBD2. The observed sequence ends 3 residues before the CDR3 terminus, with the missing tail filled in from the germline J gene. From germline, CDR1 is ENHRY and CDR2 SYGVKD. The J segment lost 2 bases and the V segment lost 4 bases, leaving 7 bases of the junction unmatched. The CDR3 sequence is 15 residues long.

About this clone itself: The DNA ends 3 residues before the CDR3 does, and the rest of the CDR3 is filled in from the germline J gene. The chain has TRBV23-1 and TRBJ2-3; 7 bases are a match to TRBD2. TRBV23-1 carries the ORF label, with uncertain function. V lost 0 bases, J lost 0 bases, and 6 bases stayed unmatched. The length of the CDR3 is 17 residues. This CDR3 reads CASSQSTSLPSTDTQYF. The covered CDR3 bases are TGCGCCAGCAGTCAATCGACTAGCCTACCTAGCACAGATACG.

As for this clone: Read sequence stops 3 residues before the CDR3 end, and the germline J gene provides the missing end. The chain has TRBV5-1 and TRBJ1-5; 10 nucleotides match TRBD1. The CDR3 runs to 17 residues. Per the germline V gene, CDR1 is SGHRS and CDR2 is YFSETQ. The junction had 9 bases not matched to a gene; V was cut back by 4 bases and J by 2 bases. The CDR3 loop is CASSQGTGEIGNQPQHF. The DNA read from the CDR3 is TGCGCCAGCAGCCAAGGGACAGGGGAGATTGGCAATCAGCCC.

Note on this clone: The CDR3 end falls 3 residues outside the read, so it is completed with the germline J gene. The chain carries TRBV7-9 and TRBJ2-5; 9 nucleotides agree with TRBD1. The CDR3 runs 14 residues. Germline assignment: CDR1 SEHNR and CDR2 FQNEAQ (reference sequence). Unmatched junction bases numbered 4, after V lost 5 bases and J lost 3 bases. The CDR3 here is CASSTTGGEETQYF. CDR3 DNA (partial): TGTGCCAGCAGCACCACAGGGGGCGAAGAGACC.